These T cell receptor beta chains were read from a single sample in a study of T cells after yellow fever vaccination. TCRdb ran MiXCR on the 5' RACE reads and lists one entry per CDR3 protein. The sample has 500,000 to 550,000 distinct CDR3 sequences; 20% to 25% are singletons. The sequencing here drew on PBMCs, taken more than 20 days after the first yellow fever vaccination. These receptors all come from a man aged 18 to 30 who received the YFV17D yellow fever vaccine. The conserved cysteine and the conserved F or W are not part of the CDR3 here.

V	J	CDR3
TRBV4-1	TRBJ2-3	ASSQGGRGVGDTQY
TRBV27	TRBJ2-2	ASSAINTGELF
TRBV24-1	TRBJ2-2	ATSDHSRELF
TRBV7-2	TRBJ2-1	ASSLVPASGRNNEQF
TRBV11-2	TRBJ2-3	ASSLWGQGNPDTQY
TRBV3-1	TRBJ1-4	ASSQASIGGYSEKLF
TRBV7-2	TRBJ1-5	ASSPLNQPQH
TRBV14	TRBJ1-4	ASSQDLALDGSGEKLF
TRBV7-2	TRBJ1-3	ASSLEPGGRNTIY
TRBV11-2	TRBJ2-7	ASSSTRSSYEQY
TRBV5-1	TRBJ2-6	ASSRDRLSGANVLT
TRBV5-6	TRBJ2-7	ASSLGAVTYEQY
TRBV20-1	TRBJ1-1	SASDYRVITEAF
TRBV12-3/TRBV12-4	TRBJ2-3	ASSAGLLDTQY
TRBV20-1	TRBJ1-5	SVTDREGQPQH
TRBV11-2	TRBJ2-3	ASSLERSGGSTDTQY
TRBV24-1	TRBJ1-2	ATSVLGYGYT
TRBV7-2	TRBJ2-3	ASSSFRDRGADTQY
TRBV5-1	TRBJ2-3	ASSLHYTDTQY
TRBV12-3/TRBV12-4	TRBJ2-1	ASSLSQGSADNEQF
TRBV25-1	TRBJ2-2	ASRSNTRVAGELF